These 2 T cell receptor beta chains were sequenced from one sample in a study of blood T cells in healthy people across ages. A second PCR of about 7 to 12 cycles used a sample-barcoded 5' primer and a J-beta primer mix. Using its own MiXCR run on the 5' RACE reads, TCRdb lists one record per CDR3 protein. This table holds 1.5 million to 1.8 million distinct CDR3 sequences, about 45% found once. The source material was blood. The receptors stem from a woman aged 18-30 years in good health.

This clonotype showed up just a few times. The J gene is TRBJ2-7, the V gene TRBV29-1; 9 bases align to TRBD1. CDR1 SQVTM and CDR2 ANQGSEA come from the germline V gene. CDR3 length: 14 amino acids. V lost 6 bases to trimming and J lost 4 bases; unmatched junction nucleotides: 10. CDR3: CSVAPGTGLYEQYF. DNA of the CDR3: TGCAGCGTGGCCCCGGGGACAGGGCTATACGAGCAGTACTTC.

This clonotype occurred a few times. The CDR3 sequence: CASSSGRRDYGYTF. CDR3 sequence (DNA): TGTGCCAGCAGTTCGGGGCGCCGGGACTATGGCTACACCTTC. The chain uses TRBV27 and TRBJ1-2, with D perhaps matching TRBD1 (5 bases). The CDR3 length is 14 residues. The germline V and J ends were trimmed by 4 bases and 3 bases, with 12 bases remaining between them. Looked up from germline, CDR1 is MNHEY and CDR2 is SMNVEV (reference sequence).